This T cell receptor beta chain comes out of a study of cytomegalovirus exposure and HLA in healthy donors. Notes on this clone: Its target is unknown.

This PCR relied on a set of 60 Vbeta primers and 13 Jbeta primers. Sequencing used immunoSEQ multiplex PCR; TCRdb keeps in-frame clones, though not all of them. The repertoire consists of 100,000 to 150,000 clones, with about 80% occurring once and the leading ten covering around 3.6%. This CDR3 is 17 amino acids long. Germline V CDR1 and CDR2: LGHNA, YNFKEQ. Losses at the gene ends were 4 bases for V and 5 bases for J; bases not matched to a gene: 14. Study findings and constraints: Productive status was seen about 90% or about 30% of the time for most TCR beta V segments in an earlier analysis. Most observed TCR sequences were rare, whereas some public TCRs were detected in many donors. By HLA locus, TCR association rates varied in a later analysis, with DRB1 showing the most and HLA-C the fewest. Researchers reported in a later analysis that a missense DCLRE1C variant was tied to TCR beta V- and J-gene trimming.

The chain employs TRBV4-2 and TRBJ1-1; TRBD1 matches at 9 bases. The sequence was obtained from a man aged 40-55 years in good health and CMV-seronegative. Source material: PBMCs. The CDR3 spells CASSRLFLTGGSTEAFF. The CDR3, as DNA: TGTGCCAGCAGCCGACTGTTTCTTACAGGGGGCTCAACTGAAGCTTTCTTT.